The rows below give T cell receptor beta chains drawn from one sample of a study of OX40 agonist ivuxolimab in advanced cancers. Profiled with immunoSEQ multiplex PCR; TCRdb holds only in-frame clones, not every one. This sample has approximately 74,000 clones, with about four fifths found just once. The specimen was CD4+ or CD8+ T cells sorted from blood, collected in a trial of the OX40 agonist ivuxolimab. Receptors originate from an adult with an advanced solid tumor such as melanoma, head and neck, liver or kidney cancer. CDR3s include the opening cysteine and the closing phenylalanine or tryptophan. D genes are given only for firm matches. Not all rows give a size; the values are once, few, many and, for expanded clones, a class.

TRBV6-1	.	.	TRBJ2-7	CASSARTASSSYEQYF	TGTGCCAGCAGTGCGCGGACAGCCTCATCATCCTACGAGCAGTACTTC
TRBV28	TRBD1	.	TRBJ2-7	CASGTGSLFEQYF	TGTGCCAGCGGGACAGGGTCCTTGTTCGAGCAGTACTTC
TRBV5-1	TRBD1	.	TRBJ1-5	CASSPTGPNQPQHF	TGCGCCAGCAGCCCGACAGGGCCCAATCAGCCCCAGCATTTT
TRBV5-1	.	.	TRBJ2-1	CASSFLPSGGPGNEQFF	TGCGCCAGCAGCTTTCTTCCGTCAGGAGGGCCAGGCAATGAGCAGTTCTTC
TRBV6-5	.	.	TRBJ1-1	CASRRTANTEAFF	TGTGCCAGCAGACGGACAGCGAACACTGAAGCTTTCTTT
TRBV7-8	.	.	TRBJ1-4	CASSPGGDLTKLFF	TGTGCCAGCAGCCCGGGCGGGGATTTAACGAAACTGTTTTTT
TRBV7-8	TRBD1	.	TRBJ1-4	CASSRGQGNEKLFF	TGTGCCAGCTCTAGGGGACAGGGTAATGAAAAACTGTTTTTT
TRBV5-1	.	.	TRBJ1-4	CASSSGRPGGGEKLFF	TGCGCCAGCAGCTCGGGACGGCCTGGAGGGGGAGAAAAACTGTTTTTT
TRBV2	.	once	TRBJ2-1	CASSERGGSGSYNEQFF	TGTGCCAGCAGTGAACGGGGCGGTAGCGGATCCTACAATGAGCAGTTCTTC
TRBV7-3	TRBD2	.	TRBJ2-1	CASSRLAANEQFF	TGTGCCAGCAGCCGGCTAGCGGCCAATGAGCAGTTCTTC
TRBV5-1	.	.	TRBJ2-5	CASSFSGGTQETQYF	TGCGCCAGCAGCTTTAGCGGAGGGACCCAAGAGACCCAGTACTTC
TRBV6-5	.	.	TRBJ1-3	CASSLRRGAGNTIYF	TGTGCCAGCAGCCTAAGGAGGGGAGCTGGAAACACCATATATTTT
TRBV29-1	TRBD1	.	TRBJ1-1	CSVGQGAGAEAFF	TGCAGCGTTGGACAGGGGGCGGGCGCTGAAGCTTTCTTT
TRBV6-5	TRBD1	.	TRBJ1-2	CASIQGAGYGYTF	TGTGCCAGCATTCAGGGGGCAGGCTATGGCTACACCTTC
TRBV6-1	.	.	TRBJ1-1	CASSEARAGRGEAFF	TGTGCCAGCAGTGAAGCTCGGGCAGGTAGAGGTGAAGCTTTCTTT
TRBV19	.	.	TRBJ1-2	CASSYSTGYTF	TGTGCCAGTAGTTACAGTACTGGCTACACCTTC
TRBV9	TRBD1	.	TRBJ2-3	CASRGQANTDTQYF	TGTGCCAGCAGGGGACAGGCCAACACAGATACGCAGTATTTT
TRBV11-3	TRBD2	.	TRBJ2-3	CASSRGGYTDTQYF	TGTGCCAGCAGTCGCGGGGGGTACACAGATACGCAGTATTTT
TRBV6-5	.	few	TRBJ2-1	CASSYSERGHNEQFF	TGTGCCAGCAGTTACTCGGAGAGGGGCCACAATGAGCAGTTCTTC
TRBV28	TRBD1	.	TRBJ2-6	CASSSTGGAYGANVLTF	TGTGCCAGCAGTTCAACAGGGGGCGCGTATGGGGCCAACGTCCTGACTTTC
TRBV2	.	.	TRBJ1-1	CASSDARQGTEAFF	TGTGCCAGCAGTGACGCCAGACAAGGGACTGAAGCTTTCTTT
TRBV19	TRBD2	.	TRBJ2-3	CASQLAGLTDTQYF	TGTGCCAGTCAACTAGCGGGGCTCACAGATACGCAGTATTTT
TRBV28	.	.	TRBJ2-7	CASSSSPRGTVTYEQYF	TGTGCCAGCAGTTCCTCACCGCGCGGGACAGTTACCTACGAGCAGTACTTC
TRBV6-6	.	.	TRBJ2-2	CASSFGQNTGELFF	TGTGCCAGCAGTTTTGGCCAGAACACCGGGGAGCTGTTTTTT
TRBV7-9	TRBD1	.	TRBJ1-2	CASSKGRQGAPNYGYTF	TGTGCCAGCAGCAAGGGCCGACAGGGGGCACCTAACTATGGCTACACCTTC
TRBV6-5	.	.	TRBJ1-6	CASAGRTNSPLHF	TGTGCCAGCGCTGGGCGGACGAATTCACCCCTCCACTTT
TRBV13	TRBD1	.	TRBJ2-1	CASSLQGGRGFEQFF	TGTGCCAGCAGCCTACAAGGGGGCAGGGGGTTTGAGCAGTTCTTC
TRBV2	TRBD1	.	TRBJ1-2	CASSRTGEPIGYTF	TGTGCCAGCAGCAGGACAGGAGAACCTATTGGCTACACCTTC
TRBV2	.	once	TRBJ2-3	CASSGDSTDTQYF	TGTGCCAGCAGTGGAGACAGCACAGATACGCAGTATTTT
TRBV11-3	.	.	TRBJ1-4	CASSHGNRAEKLFF	TGTGCCAGCAGCCATGGGAACAGGGCTGAAAAACTGTTTTTT
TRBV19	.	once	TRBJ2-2	CASSIGGYWNTGELFF	TGTGCCAGTAGTATAGGGGGGTACTGGAACACCGGGGAGCTGTTTTTT
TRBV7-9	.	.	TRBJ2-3	CASGGRLIDTQYF	TGTGCCAGCGGGGGGCGCTTAATAGATACGCAGTATTTT
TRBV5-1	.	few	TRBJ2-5	CASSLYGVQETQYF	TGCGCCAGCAGCTTGTATGGGGTCCAAGAGACCCAGTACTTC
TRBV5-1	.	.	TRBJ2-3	CASSGRASRNTDTQYF	TGCGCCAGCAGCGGTCGGGCCAGCCGAAACACAGATACGCAGTATTTT
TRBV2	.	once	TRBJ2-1	CASSREYNEQFF	TGTGCCAGCAGTCGTGAGTACAATGAGCAGTTCTTC
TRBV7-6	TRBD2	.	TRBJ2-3	CASSFTSGERDTQYF	TGTGCCAGCAGCTTCACTAGCGGGGAGCGGGATACGCAGTATTTT
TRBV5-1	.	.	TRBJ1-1	CASSLDQGLEAFF	TGCGCCAGCAGCTTGGACCAGGGTCTTGAAGCTTTCTTT
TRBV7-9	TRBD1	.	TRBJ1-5	CASTQGEGSNQPQHF	TGTGCCAGCACCCAGGGGGAGGGCAGCAATCAGCCCCAGCATTTT
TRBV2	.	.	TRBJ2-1	CASSGSRYNEQFF	TGTGCCAGCAGTGGGAGTAGATACAATGAGCAGTTCTTC
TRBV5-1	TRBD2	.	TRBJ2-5	CASSWTSGEGETQYF	TGCGCCAGCAGCTGGACTAGCGGGGAGGGAGAGACCCAGTACTTC
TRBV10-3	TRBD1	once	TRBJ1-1	CATEGQGNKAFF	TGTGCCACCGAGGGACAGGGGAACAAAGCTTTCTTT
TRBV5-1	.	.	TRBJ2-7	CASSVSVGSYEQYF	TGCGCCAGCAGCGTGTCAGTCGGGTCGTACGAGCAGTACTTC
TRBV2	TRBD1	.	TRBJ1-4	CASRVNAGQGGEKLFF	TGTGCCAGCAGGGTCAACGCGGGACAGGGTGGAGAAAAACTGTTTTTT
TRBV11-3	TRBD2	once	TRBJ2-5	CASSLGLAGLTGRETQYF	TGTGCCAGCAGCTTAGGGCTAGCGGGGTTAACCGGACGAGAGACCCAGTACTTC
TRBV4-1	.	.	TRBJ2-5	CASSQPTERETQYF	TGCGCCAGCAGCCAACCGACAGAAAGGGAGACCCAGTACTTC
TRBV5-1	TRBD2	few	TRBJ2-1	CASSLVLAGRNNEQFF	TGCGCCAGCAGCTTGGTATTAGCGGGAAGAAACAATGAGCAGTTCTTC
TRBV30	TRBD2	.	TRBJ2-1	CAWSQGTSQFF	TGTGCCTGGAGTCAAGGGACTAGCCAGTTCTTC
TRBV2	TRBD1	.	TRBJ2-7	CASRVRGQGVYEQYF	TGTGCCAGCAGGGTACGCGGGCAGGGGGTCTACGAGCAGTACTTC
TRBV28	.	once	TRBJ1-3	CASHSLSDTIYF	TGTGCCAGCCACAGCCTCTCGGACACCATATATTTT
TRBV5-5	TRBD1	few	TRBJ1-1	CASSANPRQGVNTEAFF	TGTGCCAGCAGCGCCAACCCCAGACAGGGGGTGAACACTGAAGCTTTCTTT
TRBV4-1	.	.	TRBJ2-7	CASSQEYGSGYEQYF	TGCGCCAGCAGCCAAGAGTACGGGAGCGGGTACGAGCAGTACTTC